This T cell receptor (beta chain) was identified during a study of T cell responses to AZD1222 COVID-19 vaccine. General study points: The reported proportion of spike-specific TCRs targeting unmutated variant regions was nearly half. Donors skewed white British and female; clonal diversity was possibly underestimated.

Of note for this clone: Its antigen is currently unknown.

V was clipped by 5 bases and J by 0 bases; unmatched bases: 4. The CDR3 contains 15 residues. Germline V gene lookup returns CDR1 SGHRS and CDR2 YFSETQ. Repertoires were generated with immunoSEQ multiplex PCR, while TCRdb's copy carries only in-frame clones and drops some. The table records roughly 180,000 clones, around 90% of them present only once. The sequence was collected from an adult in good health. The rearrangement joins TRBV5-1 to TRBJ1-1, with 10 positions matching TRBD1. This sample comprised peripheral blood, obtained on day 0 of AZD1222 vaccination. As DNA, the CDR3 is TGCGCCAGCAGTCGACAGGGGGCCTTGAACACTGAAGCTTTCTTT. Encoded protein: CASSRQGALNTEAFF.